Given below is one T cell receptor beta chain in context. What it recognizes is unknown. This record comes from a study of EBV T-cell therapy then PD-1 blockade in nasopharyngeal carcinoma. The CDR3 runs to 15 residues. Germline-derived CDR1 and CDR2 are ENHRY and SYGVKD. V shed 0 bases and J 6 bases; nucleotides not matched to a gene: 3. This sample's treatment: AdE1-LMPpoly-expanded autologous EBV-specific T-cell therapy followed by anti-PD-1 nivolumab. Profiled with immunoSEQ multiplex PCR; TCRdb holds only in-frame clones, not every one. The sample lists about 19,000 clones, about four fifths occurring once.

The clonotype was recovered from a man between 35 and 55 years old with nasopharyngeal carcinoma. The chain has TRBV10-3 and TRBJ2-2, with 8 bases matching TRBD2. Specimen: CD8+ T cells from blood, collected at roughly day 34 from a patient whose treatment included autologous EBV-specific T cells and nivolumab. The CDR3 region has the DNA TGTGCCATCAGTGAGTCAGCGGGGGCAGCCGGGGAGCTGTTTTTT. It codes for CAISESAGAAGELFF.